Below are 16 T cell receptor beta chains sequenced from a single sample in a study of blood T cells in healthy people across ages. Then a second PCR, running about 7 to 11 cycles, was carried out with a sample-barcoded 5' primer and a J-beta primer mix. TCRdb reprocessed the 5' RACE reads via MiXCR and lists one record per CDR3 protein. The data contain some 1.4 million distinct CDR3 sequences, 42% of them seen just once; the ten biggest clones take up approximately 7.9%. Source material: blood. The source of these receptors is a woman aged 18-30 years in good health.

This clonotype was picked up a small number of times. V and J are TRBV6-5 and TRBJ2-1; 7 bases map to TRBD2. CDR3 length: 16 amino acids. J gave up 1 base and V 6 bases, and 9 bases lay outside the gene matches. Looked up from germline, CDR1 is MNHEY and CDR2 is SVGAGI. The CDR3 sequence: CASRWAGVGSYNEQFF. The CDR3 coding sequence is TGTGCCAGCAGGTGGGCGGGGGTGGGGTCCTACAATGAGCAGTTCTTC.

The V call is TRBV3-1, the J call TRBJ1-6, with a weak D call TRBD1 (5 bases). The V end lost 1 base, the J end lost 9 bases, and 13 bases lay between the germline ends. There are 15 residues in the CDR3. CDR1 is LGHDT and CDR2 is YNNKEL in the germline V gene (reference sequence). The CDR3 DNA reads TGTGCCAGCAGCCAAGGGGGGTCCGCAGGTTCACCCCTCCACTTT. Its protein product is CASSQGGSAGSPLHF. The complete variable domain, with remaining parts taken from reference TRBV3-1 and TRBJ1-6, reads DTAVSQTPKYLVTQMGNDKSIKCEQNLGHDTMYWYKQDSKKFLKIMFSYNNKELIINETVPNRFSPKSPDKAHLNLHINSLELGDSAVYFCASSQGGSAGSPLHFGNGTRLTVT.

This clonotype was counted only a few times. The chain links TRBV7-9 to TRBJ1-2; D is perhaps TRBD1 (5 bases). The germline gives CDR1 SEHNR, CDR2 FQNEAQ (reference sequence). CDR3 size: 14 residues. V lost 5 bases and J 3 bases, leaving 13 bases between the germline ends. In DNA form, the CDR3 reads TGTGCCAGCAGCCGGGGAGGGACCTACTATGGCTACACCTTC. Residues: CASSRGGTYYGYTF.

V gene TRBV7-2 combines with J gene TRBJ2-1, with D perhaps TRBD1 (5 bases). Trimming cost V 3 bases and J 3 bases, with 12 bases left between them. This CDR3 has 15 amino acids. Germline V gives CDR1 SGHTA, CDR2 FQGNSA. The chain's CDR3 is CASSLGPTDYNEQFF. The CDR3 DNA reads TGTGCCAGCAGCTTGGGCCCGACAGACTACAATGAGCAGTTCTTC.

The genes are TRBV28 and TRBJ2-5, with 10 bases matching TRBD2. The J call may be wrong; the DNA end is better matched by TRBJ2-7. CDR3 size: 15 residues. Germline CDR1 and CDR2: MDHEN and SYDVKM. CDR3 DNA: TGTGCCAGCACCAGCGGGGGGGCCAAGAGTTACGAGCAGTACTTC. Residues: CASTSGGAKSYEQYF.

This clonotype was observed a few times. The V and J genes are TRBV7-9 and TRBJ1-2; perhaps TRBD1 as D (6 bases). V was cut by 5 bases and J by 3 bases, with 13 bases left in between. The CDR3 has 14 amino acids. Germline assignment: CDR1 SEHNR and CDR2 FQNEAQ (reference sequence). In DNA form, the CDR3 reads TGTGCCAGCAGCGCGCAACAGGGACACTATGGCTACACCTTC. Translating gives CASSAQQGHYGYTF.

The chain uses TRBV7-8 and TRBJ2-7; D may correspond to TRBD1 or TRBD2 (6 bases each). CDR3 size: 14 residues. The V end was cut by 3 bases, the J end by 4 bases, with 13 bases between. Germline values: CDR1 SGHVS, CDR2 FQNEAQ. The CDR3 nucleotides are TGTGCCAGCAGCTTGAGGGGGGCTGAATACGAGCAGTACTTC. It translates to CASSLRGAEYEQYF.

V usage is TRBV5-1 and J usage is TRBJ2-5; a possible D gene is TRBD2 (5 bases). Per germline, CDR1 SGHRS and CDR2 YFSETQ. The CDR3 is 13 amino acids. Trimming pared 4 bases from V and 11 bases from J, leaving 18 bases between. CDR3 region: CASSRGGISEQYF. CDR3 DNA sequence: TGCGCCAGCAGCCGGGGTGGGATTAGTGAGCAGTACTTC.

The chain recombines TRBV20-1 with TRBJ1-4, with TRBD1 as a possible D gene (6 bases). Trimming stripped 1 base from V and 0 bases from J, with 12 bases between. The CDR3 is 16 amino acids. Germline V gives CDR1 DFQATT, CDR2 SNEGSKA (reference sequence). The CDR3 loop is CSARGADSATNEKLFF. As DNA, the CDR3 is TGCAGTGCTAGAGGGGCGGACAGTGCAACTAATGAAAAACTGTTTTTT.

J is TRBJ2-1 and V is TRBV6-1, with a possible D match to TRBD2 (5 bases). Germline-derived CDR1 and CDR2 are MNHNS and SASEGT. V was clipped by 8 bases and J by 6 bases, with 14 bases between them. This CDR3 spans 13 amino acids. The DNA for the CDR3 is TGTGCCAGCGGGGAGTTTGGGGTCAATGAGCAGTTCTTC. Translating it yields CASGEFGVNEQFF.

V is TRBV5-1 and J is TRBJ2-7, with D perhaps matching TRBD2 (6 bases). V lost 0 bases to trimming and J lost 2 bases, with 9 bases between them. Germline values: CDR1 SGHRS, CDR2 YFSETQ. The CDR3 has 14 residues. In DNA, the CDR3 is TGCGCCAGCAGCTTGGGAGCTAGCGCCTACGAGCAGTACTTC. Translation: CASSLGASAYEQYF.

For this clonotype: An end of the junction differs from the germline gene, which may be a read error. V is TRBV15 and J is TRBJ2-1; D is perhaps TRBD1 or TRBD2 (5 bases each). The CDR3 length is 14 residues. The germline V gene encodes CDR1 LNHNV and CDR2 YYDKDF (reference sequence). This CDR3 is CATGRDSEIRVQFF. The CDR3 coding sequence is TGTGCCACCGGCAGAGATAGCGAGATCAGGGTGCAGTTCTTC.

This clonotype was recorded a few times. The chain recombines TRBV5-1 with TRBJ2-6; TRBD1 matches at 7 bases. Trimming removed 2 bases from V and 1 base from J; junction bases left unmatched: 3. The CDR3 has 16 residues. Germline V lookup: CDR1 SGHRS, CDR2 YFSETQ. CDR3 amino acids: CASSFLQGSGANVLTF. In DNA form, the CDR3 reads TGCGCCAGCAGCTTCTTACAGGGGTCTGGGGCCAACGTCCTGACTTTC.

V gene TRBV12-3 or TRBV12-4 combines with J gene TRBJ2-7; D is unclear. The V end lost 3 bases, the J end lost 6 bases, and 12 bases lay between the germline ends. The CDR3 runs to 13 residues. CDR3 in DNA: TGTGCCAGCAGTTTTTCTGGTTCCCTCGAGCAGTACTTC. Its protein is CASSFSGSLEQYF.

The chain has TRBV20-1 and TRBJ1-3; D is unclear. Germline V gives CDR1 DFQATT, CDR2 SNEGSKA (reference sequence). The V and J ends lost 6 bases and 0 bases respectively, with 9 bases between them. This CDR3 comprises 13 residues. This CDR3 reads CSALLDSGNTIYF. CDR3 nucleotides: TGCAGTGCCCTACTGGACTCTGGAAACACCATATATTTT.

The CDR3 loop reads CASSSSGTSGAETQYF. CDR3 sequence (DNA): TGTGCCAGCAGCTCCTCCGGGACTAGCGGGGCGGAGACCCAGTACTTC. J is TRBJ2-5 and V is TRBV3-1; 13 positions agree with TRBD2. Unmatched junction bases numbered 8, after V lost 5 bases and J lost 5 bases. The CDR3 length is 16 residues. The germline V gene encodes CDR1 LGHDT and CDR2 YNNKEL (reference sequence).